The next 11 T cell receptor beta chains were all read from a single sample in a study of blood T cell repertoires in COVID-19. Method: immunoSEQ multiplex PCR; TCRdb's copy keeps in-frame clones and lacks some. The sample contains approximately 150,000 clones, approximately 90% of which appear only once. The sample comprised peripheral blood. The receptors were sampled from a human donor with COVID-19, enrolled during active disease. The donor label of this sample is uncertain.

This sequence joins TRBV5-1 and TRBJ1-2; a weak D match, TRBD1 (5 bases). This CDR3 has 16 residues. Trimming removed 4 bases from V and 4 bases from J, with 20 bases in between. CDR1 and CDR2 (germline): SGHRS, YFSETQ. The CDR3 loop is CASSLDPGTEIYGYTF. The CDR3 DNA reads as TGCGCCAGCAGCCTTGACCCCGGGACTGAGATCTATGGCTACACCTTC.

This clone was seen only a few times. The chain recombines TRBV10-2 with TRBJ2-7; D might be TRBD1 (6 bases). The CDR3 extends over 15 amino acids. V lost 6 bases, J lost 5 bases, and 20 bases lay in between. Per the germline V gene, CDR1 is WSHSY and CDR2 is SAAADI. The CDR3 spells CASRGNREPPDEQYF. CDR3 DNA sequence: TGCGCCAGCAGGGGTAACAGGGAACCGCCCGACGAGCAGTACTTC.

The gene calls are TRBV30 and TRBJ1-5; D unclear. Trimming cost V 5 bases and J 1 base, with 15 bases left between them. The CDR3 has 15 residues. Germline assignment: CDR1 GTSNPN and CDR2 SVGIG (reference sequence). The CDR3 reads CAWGSGDGSNQPQHF. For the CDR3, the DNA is TGTGCCTGGGGTTCGGGAGATGGGAGCAATCAGCCCCAGCATTTT. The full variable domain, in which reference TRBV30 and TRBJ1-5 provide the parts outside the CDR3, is SQTIHQWPATLVQPVGSPLSLECTVEGTSNPNLYWYRQAAGRGLQLLFYSVGIGQISSEVPQNLSASRPQDRQFILSSKKLLLSDSGFYLCAWGSGDGSNQPQHFGDGTRLSIL.

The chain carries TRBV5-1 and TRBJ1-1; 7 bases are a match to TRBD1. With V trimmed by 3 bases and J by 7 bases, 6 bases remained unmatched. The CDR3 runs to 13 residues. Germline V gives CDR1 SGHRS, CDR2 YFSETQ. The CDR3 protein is CASSSQTGFEAFF. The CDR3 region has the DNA TGCGCCAGCAGCTCCCAGACAGGGTTTGAAGCTTTCTTT.

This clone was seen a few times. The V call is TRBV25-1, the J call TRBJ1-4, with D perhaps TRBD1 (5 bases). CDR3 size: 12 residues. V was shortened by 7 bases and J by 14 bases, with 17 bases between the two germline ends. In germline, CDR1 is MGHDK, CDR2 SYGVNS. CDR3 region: CASTGGGTRLFF. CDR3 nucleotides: TGTGCCAGCACCGGGGGAGGGACTCGGCTGTTTTTT.

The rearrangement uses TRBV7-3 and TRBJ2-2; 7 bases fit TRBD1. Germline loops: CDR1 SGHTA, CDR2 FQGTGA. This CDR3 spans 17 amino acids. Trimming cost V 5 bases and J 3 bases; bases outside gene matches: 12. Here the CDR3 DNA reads TGTGCCAGCAGCCCAACCCGGACAGGCTCGGACACCGGGGAGCTGTTTTTT. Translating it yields CASSPTRTGSDTGELFF.

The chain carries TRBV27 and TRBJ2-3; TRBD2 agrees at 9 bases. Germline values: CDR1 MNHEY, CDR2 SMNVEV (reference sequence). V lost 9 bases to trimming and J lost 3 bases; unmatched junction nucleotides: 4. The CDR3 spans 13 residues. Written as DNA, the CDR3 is TGTGCCAGTAGCGGGGGTCATACAGATACGCAGTATTTT. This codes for CASSGGHTDTQYF.

In DNA, the CDR3 is TGTGCCAGCAGCACCAGCGGAGGGATTGGCTATGGCTACACCTTC. This translates into CASSTSGGIGYGYTF. This chain links TRBV9 with TRBJ1-2; D uncertain. The germline V gene encodes CDR1 SGDLS and CDR2 YYNGEE. The CDR3 has 15 residues. V dropped 4 bases and J dropped 4 bases, with 17 bases sitting between them.

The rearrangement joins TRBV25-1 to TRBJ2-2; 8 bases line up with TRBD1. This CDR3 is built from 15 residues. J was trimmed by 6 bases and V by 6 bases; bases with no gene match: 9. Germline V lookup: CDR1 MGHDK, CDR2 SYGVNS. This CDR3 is CASSVAGGAPGELFF. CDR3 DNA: TGTGCCAGCAGCGTCGCAGGGGGCGCCCCCGGGGAGCTGTTTTTT.

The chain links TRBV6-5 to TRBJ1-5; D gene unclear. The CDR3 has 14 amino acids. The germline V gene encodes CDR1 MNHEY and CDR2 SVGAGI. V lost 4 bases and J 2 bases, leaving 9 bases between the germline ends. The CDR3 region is CASSSAGGNQPQHF. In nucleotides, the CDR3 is TGTGCCAGCAGTTCGGCCGGGGGCAATCAGCCCCAGCATTTT.

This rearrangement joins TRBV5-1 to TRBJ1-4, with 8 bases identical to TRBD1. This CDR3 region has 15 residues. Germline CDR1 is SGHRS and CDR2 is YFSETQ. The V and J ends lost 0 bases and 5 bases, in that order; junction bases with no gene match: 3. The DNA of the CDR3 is TGCGCCAGCAGCTTGGAGACAGGGGAAAATGAAAAACTGTTTTTT. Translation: CASSLETGENEKLFF.